The 4 T cell receptor beta chains reported below all come from one sample, sequenced in a study of blood T cell repertoires in COVID-19. Method: immunoSEQ multiplex PCR; TCRdb's copy keeps in-frame clones and lacks some. This sample has 260,000 or so clones, with around 82% found just once. Sequences were obtained from peripheral blood. These receptor sequences come from a woman in her 70s with acute or convalescent COVID-19.

The chain carries TRBV27 and TRBJ2-1, with TRBD1 as a possible D gene (5 bases). The CDR3 has 12 amino acids. CDR1 MNHEY and CDR2 SMNVEV come from the germline V gene (reference sequence). V was clipped by 8 bases and J by 5 bases, with 10 bases between them. The CDR3 nucleotides are TGTGCCAGCGGACACGAGAACAATGAGCAGTTCTTC. Its translation: CASGHENNEQFF.

This clone was recorded only once. This chain joins TRBV4-2 and TRBJ1-5; D uncertain. Trimming removed 0 bases from V and 2 bases from J, with 5 bases in between. The CDR3 consists of 14 residues. Germline V gives CDR1 LGHNA, CDR2 YNFKEQ. CDR3 sequence (DNA): TGTGCCAGCAGCCAAGATCGGGGCAATCAGCCCCAGCATTTT. Translated, it gives CASSQDRGNQPQHF.

The chain joins TRBV6-1 to TRBJ1-2, with 9 bases that match TRBD1. The CDR3 sequence is 13 residues long. Trimming removed 3 bases from V and 4 bases from J; junction bases left unmatched: 0. CDR1 and CDR2 from the germline V gene are MNHNS and SASEGT. For the CDR3, the DNA is TGTGCCAGCAGTGAGGGACAGGGCTATGGCTACACCTTC. It is translated as CASSEGQGYGYTF.

J is TRBJ1-4 and V is TRBV6-1; tentative D call: TRBD1 (5 bases). Germline V gene lookup returns CDR1 MNHNS and CDR2 SASEGT. There are 14 residues in the CDR3. V was pared by 2 bases and J by 8 bases, with 12 bases between. This chain's CDR3 is CASSEKAGREKLFF. DNA for the CDR3: TGTGCCAGCAGTGAAAAGGCAGGGAGGGAAAAACTGTTTTTT.